A selection of T cell receptor beta chains follows, all from one sample in a study of monozygotic twins with inflammatory bowel disease. Following a re-call of the 5' RACE reads, TCRdb has one entry per CDR3 protein and lacks DNA. The specimen's table records more than 120,000 distinct CDR3 sequences. The sample comprised blood. The receptors stem from a human donor with ulcerative colitis or Crohn's disease, or a healthy co-twin of an affected twin (not recorded which). The CDR3 runs from the conserved cysteine through the conserved F or W. Rows give clone size only sometimes, using once, few, many, or a class for an expanded clone.

j_gene: TRBJ2-3
v_gene: TRBV5-6
abundance: -
CDR3aa: CATSQWDTYTDTQYF

j_gene: TRBJ2-7
v_gene: TRBV10-3
abundance: -
CDR3aa: CAIRMDIAQYF

j_gene: TRBJ2-1
v_gene: TRBV18
abundance: -
CDR3aa: CASSLDQYNEQFF

j_gene: TRBJ1-4
v_gene: TRBV7-9
abundance: -
CDR3aa: CASSAVNEKLFF

j_gene: TRBJ2-1
v_gene: TRBV4-2
abundance: -
CDR3aa: CASSQERGGYNEQFF

j_gene: TRBJ2-3
v_gene: TRBV28
abundance: -
CDR3aa: CASSFLFMVGRDHRDSSTDTQYF

j_gene: TRBJ2-1
v_gene: TRBV7-3
abundance: -
CDR3aa: CASSLGLAGGPHNEQFF

j_gene: TRBJ2-1
v_gene: TRBV5-6
abundance: -
CDR3aa: CASSLVRGSYNEQFF

j_gene: TRBJ2-4
v_gene: TRBV20-1
abundance: -
CDR3aa: CSARVPGVSAKNIQYF

j_gene: TRBJ2-1
v_gene: TRBV5-1
abundance: -
CDR3aa: CASSLGQSNNEQFF

j_gene: TRBJ1-2
v_gene: TRBV5-1
abundance: -
CDR3aa: CASSLAGGLYGYTF

j_gene: TRBJ1-6
v_gene: TRBV5-1
abundance: -
CDR3aa: CASSSKSTGWNSPLHF

j_gene: TRBJ2-7
v_gene: TRBV7-9
abundance: -
CDR3aa: CASSYVSYEQYF

j_gene: TRBJ1-3
v_gene: TRBV7-8
abundance: -
CDR3aa: CASSFPSTRDRNTIYF

j_gene: TRBJ2-7
v_gene: TRBV29-1
abundance: -
CDR3aa: CSVAGGQLSYEQYF

j_gene: TRBJ2-7
v_gene: TRBV4-1
abundance: -
CDR3aa: CASSQAGTGWYEQYF

j_gene: TRBJ2-3
v_gene: TRBV7-2
abundance: -
CDR3aa: CASSFDGTGITDTQYF

j_gene: TRBJ1-2
v_gene: TRBV5-1
abundance: -
CDR3aa: CASSLDRYGYTF

j_gene: TRBJ2-5
v_gene: TRBV20-1
abundance: -
CDR3aa: CSASGGQGALKTQYF

j_gene: TRBJ2-2
v_gene: TRBV18
abundance: -
CDR3aa: CASSPGGPYTGELLF

j_gene: TRBJ2-7
v_gene: TRBV20-1
abundance: -
CDR3aa: CSASLSVSQYF

j_gene: TRBJ1-4
v_gene: TRBV20-1
abundance: -
CDR3aa: CSARSDRGATNEKLFF

j_gene: TRBJ1-4
v_gene: TRBV4-1
abundance: -
CDR3aa: CASSQEPLIEKLFF

j_gene: TRBJ1-5
v_gene: TRBV5-6
abundance: -
CDR3aa: CASSLWQVSNQPQHF

j_gene: TRBJ2-3
v_gene: TRBV4-3
abundance: -
CDR3aa: CASSQARHSGGVVSTDTQYF

j_gene: TRBJ1-6
v_gene: TRBV11-3
abundance: -
CDR3aa: CASSPTGVNSPLHF

j_gene: TRBJ2-7
v_gene: TRBV12-3/TRBV12-4
abundance: -
CDR3aa: CASSWGDRGYEQYF

j_gene: TRBJ2-7
v_gene: TRBV6-5
abundance: -
CDR3aa: CASSYLPSYEQYF

j_gene: TRBJ2-1
v_gene: TRBV5-1
abundance: -
CDR3aa: CASSPDSGGLYNEQFF

j_gene: TRBJ2-3
v_gene: TRBV7-3
abundance: -
CDR3aa: CASSLRDIRTDTQYF

j_gene: TRBJ2-3
v_gene: TRBV5-1
abundance: -
CDR3aa: CASTPRQGSADTQYF

j_gene: TRBJ2-5
v_gene: TRBV5-1
abundance: -
CDR3aa: CASSLSQGGQETQYF

j_gene: TRBJ1-5
v_gene: TRBV12-3/TRBV12-4
abundance: -
CDR3aa: CASSPTGSQSNQPQHF

j_gene: TRBJ2-1
v_gene: TRBV30
abundance: -
CDR3aa: CAWKLGRVDEQFF

j_gene: TRBJ1-2
v_gene: TRBV6-6
abundance: -
CDR3aa: CASTWTGGPYGYTF

j_gene: TRBJ1-5
v_gene: TRBV6-2/TRBV6-3
abundance: -
CDR3aa: CASSYNGWTRGNQPQHF

j_gene: TRBJ2-7
v_gene: TRBV5-4
abundance: -
CDR3aa: CASSLVFVFYYEQYF

j_gene: TRBJ2-7
v_gene: TRBV19
abundance: -
CDR3aa: CASSIDLTAPYYEQYF

j_gene: TRBJ2-3
v_gene: TRBV7-3
abundance: -
CDR3aa: CASQRTATDTQYF

j_gene: TRBJ2-2
v_gene: TRBV20-1
abundance: -
CDR3aa: CSAGPGVATGELFF

j_gene: TRBJ1-2
v_gene: TRBV20-1
abundance: medium-sized
CDR3aa: CSARNRDYGYTF

j_gene: TRBJ2-2
v_gene: TRBV11-2
abundance: -
CDR3aa: CASSKTAGGGTGELFF

j_gene: TRBJ1-5
v_gene: TRBV20-1
abundance: -
CDR3aa: CSARDLVSGSPRNQPQHF